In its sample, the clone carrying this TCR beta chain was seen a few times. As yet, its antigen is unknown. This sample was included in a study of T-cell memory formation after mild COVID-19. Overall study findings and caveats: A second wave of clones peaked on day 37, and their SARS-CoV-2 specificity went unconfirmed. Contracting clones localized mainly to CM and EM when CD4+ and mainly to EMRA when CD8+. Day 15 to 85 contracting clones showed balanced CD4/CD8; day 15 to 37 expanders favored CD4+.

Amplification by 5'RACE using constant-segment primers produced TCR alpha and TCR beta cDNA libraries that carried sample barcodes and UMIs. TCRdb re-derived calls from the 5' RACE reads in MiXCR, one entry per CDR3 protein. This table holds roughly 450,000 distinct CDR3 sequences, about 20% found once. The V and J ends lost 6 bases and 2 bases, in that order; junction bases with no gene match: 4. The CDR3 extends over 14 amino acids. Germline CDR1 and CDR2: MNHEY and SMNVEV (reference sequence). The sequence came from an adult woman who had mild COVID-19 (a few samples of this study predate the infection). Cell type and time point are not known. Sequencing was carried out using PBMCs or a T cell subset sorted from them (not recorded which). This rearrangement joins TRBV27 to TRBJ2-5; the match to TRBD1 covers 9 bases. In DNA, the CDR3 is TGTGCCAGCAGGGGGACAGGGACTCAAGAGACCCAGTACTTC. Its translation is CASRGTGTQETQYF.